The sequence of this T cell receptor beta chain was determined in a study of identical twins (dated by TCRdb to the mid-2010s). Looking at the study overall: TCR alpha and beta repertoires from monozygotic twins, unrelated adults of various ages and cord blood were deep-sequenced to test whether fetal clonotypes persist. To rule out contamination, the twin experiments were replicated at different times with different library preparation protocols. Study-level results and caveats: Because the same donors could not be followed over many years, the conclusions depended on cross-sectional statistical analysis. Abundant cord blood beta clonotypes carried fewer insertions; young adult naive repertoires showed a weaker similar trend, while memory repertoires showed none. A weaker excess of twin sharing was found in beta out-of-frame sequences because the signal-to-noise ratio was lowered by fewer shared sequences. Out-of-frame TCR alpha sharing in monozygotic twins was systematically underestimated by recombination models, whereas sharing between unrelated individuals was in agreement with the recombination models. Zero-insertion analyses could be partly confounded by invariant T cells such as MAIT and iNKT, though diverse VJ usage argued against such confounding for most clonotypes. Out-of-frame TCR alpha sequences shared between twins showed an excess of low generation-probability sequences compared with coincidental sharing between unrelated individuals.

All donors were healthy Caucasians. Using Miltenyi CD45RO+ enrichment and human naive T-cell isolation kits, memory (CD45RO+) and naive T cells were isolated from PBMC. This clonotype was recorded many times. Which antigen it targets is not known. The input lacks base qualities; no much larger clone sits a single base away. Library preparation used 5' RACE. Sequenced on an Illumina HiSeq 2000. Template switching added a universal primer binding site, and the final cDNA carried a unique molecular identifier that allowed TCR cDNA molecules to be counted accurately. Specific primers in the conserved constant-segment region were used to synthesize first-strand cDNA for TCR alpha and beta chains. To control for contamination, every cDNA library was double barcoded, receiving both a SMART-Mk sample barcode and Illumina barcodes. TruSeq adapter sequences, together with Illumina sample barcodes, were added in two successive PCR steps. Sequencing of the TCR alpha and beta cDNA libraries was done on the Illumina HiSeq platform using custom primers. As for how the authors treated the data: MiGEC processed the raw reads to extract unique molecular identifiers, while MiXCR was used to determine the CDR3 positions. Recombination models were inferred per individual with the repgenHMM and IGoR tools using an EM algorithm. Shared clonotypes were analyzed with the tcR package in R, and sharing was normalized by the product of cloneset sizes. Out-of-frame nonproductive sequences were analyzed to study raw recombination free of thymic and clonal selection effects. TCRdb reanalyzed the raw reads on its own, using fastp at Q25 for trimming and MiXCR for clone calling, and kept in-frame beta chains. Rows matching on CDR3 protein sequence are summarized as one entry with the most common DNA and genes. TCRdb, rather than the study authors, made the V and J calls. Here the sample has about 200,000 distinct CDR3 sequences; roughly a tenth occur a single time. More than 8.5% of the sample rests with the top ten.

The source is a man in his fifties or sixties in good health. The sample consisted of memory T cells sorted from blood. The cell subset or site label of this sample denotes: CD45RO+ enriched T cells.

The CDR3 in this case is CASSQDLRVSGANVLTF. The DNA sequence is given as TGCGCCAGCAGCCAAGATCTACGGGTGTCAGGGGCCAACGTCCTGACTTTC. The chain employs TRBV4-3 and TRBJ2-6; the D gene cannot be resolved reliably. CDR1 LGHNA and CDR2 YSLEER were looked up in the germline V gene. V and J lose 0 bases and 4 bases, and a span of 13 bases separates them. CDR3 length: 17 amino acids, cysteine to phenylalanine. CDR3 DNA only is kept here, 51 bases in frame from base 1.